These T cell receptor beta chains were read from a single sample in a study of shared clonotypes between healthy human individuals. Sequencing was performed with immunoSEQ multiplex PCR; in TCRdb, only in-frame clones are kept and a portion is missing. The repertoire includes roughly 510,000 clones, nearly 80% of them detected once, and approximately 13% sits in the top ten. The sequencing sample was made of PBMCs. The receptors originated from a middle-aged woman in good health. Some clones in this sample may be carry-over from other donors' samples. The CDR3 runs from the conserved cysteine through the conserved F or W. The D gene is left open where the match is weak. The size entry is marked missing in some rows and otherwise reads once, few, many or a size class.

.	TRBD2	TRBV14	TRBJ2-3	TGTGCCAGCAGCCAAAGATTGGGACTAGCGCACACAGATACGCAGTATTTT	CASSQRLGLAHTDTQYF
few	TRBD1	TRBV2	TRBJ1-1	TGTGCCAGCAGCAGGGACAGCCCCCAACAAGCTTTCTTT	CASSRDSPQQAFF
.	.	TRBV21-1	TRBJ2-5	TGTGCCAGCAGCAAGGGGAGATCAACTAGCGGGATAGGGGAGACCCAGTACTTC	CASSKGRSTSGIGETQYF
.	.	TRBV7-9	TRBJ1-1	TGTGCCAGCAGCTTGGGGACCACTGAAGCTTTCTTT	CASSLGTTEAFF
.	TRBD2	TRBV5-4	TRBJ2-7	TGTGCCAGCAGCTCGTGGACTAGCGGGAGGGCCTACGAGCAGTACTTC	CASSSWTSGRAYEQYF
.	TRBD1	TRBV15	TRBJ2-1	TGTGCCACCAGCAATGACTTAGGACAGGTCGATGAGCAGTTCTTC	CATSNDLGQVDEQFF
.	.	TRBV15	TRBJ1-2	TGTGCCACCAGTAAGACCCCCCCGGGGGAGGGTGGCTACACCTTC	CATSKTPPGEGGYTF
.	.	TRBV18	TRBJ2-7	TGTGCCAGCTCACCCCAGGGGCGGGAGATGGCCTACGAGCAGTACTTC	CASSPQGREMAYEQYF
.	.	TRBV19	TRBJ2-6	TGTGCCAGTAGTATAACCTCTGGGGCCAACGTCCTGACTTTC	CASSITSGANVLTF
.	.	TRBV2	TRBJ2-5	TGTGCCAGCAGTAAAAACCTCCAAGAGACCCAGTACTTC	CASSKNLQETQYF
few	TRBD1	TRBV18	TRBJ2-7	TGTGCCAGCTCACCCCAGGGGGCTTCCTACGAGCAGTACTTC	CASSPQGASYEQYF
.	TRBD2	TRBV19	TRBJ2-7	TGTGCCAGTAGTATAATGGCGGGAGGGCCCGAGCAGTACTTC	CASSIMAGGPEQYF
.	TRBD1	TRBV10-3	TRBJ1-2	TGTGCCATCAGTGAAGGACAGGGAGGAGCTGGCTACACCTTC	CAISEGQGGAGYTF
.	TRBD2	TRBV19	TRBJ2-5	TGTGCCAGTAGTCTCACTAGCGGGAGTGAGACCCAGTACTTC	CASSLTSGSETQYF
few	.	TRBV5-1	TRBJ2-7	TGCGCCAGCAGCGGGGGGACAGCTACTGAGCAGTACTTC	CASSGGTATEQYF
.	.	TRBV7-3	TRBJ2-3	TGTGCCAGCAGCTACATCGGGACTACAGATACGCAGTATTTT	CASSYIGTTDTQYF
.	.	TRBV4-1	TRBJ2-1	TGCGCCAGCAGCCAAGAGGGAGGAGGGTCCAATGAGCAGTTCTTC	CASSQEGGGSNEQFF
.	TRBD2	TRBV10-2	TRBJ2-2	TGCGCCAGCAGTGAGTGGGGCGGGAGTTCTGGGGAGCTGTTTTTT	CASSEWGGSSGELFF
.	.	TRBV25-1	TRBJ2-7	TGTGCCAGCCGCGGGGCAGGGGCCTACGAGCAGTACTTC	CASRGAGAYEQYF
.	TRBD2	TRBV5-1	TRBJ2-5	TGCGCCAGCAGCTACTTACTAGCGGGCCTACAAGAGACCCAGTACTTC	CASSYLLAGLQETQYF
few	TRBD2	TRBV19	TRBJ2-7	TGTGCCAGTAGTAGGGGCGGGAGGTACCCCTACGAGCAGTACTTC	CASSRGGRYPYEQYF
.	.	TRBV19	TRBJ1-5	TGTGCCAGTAGTATCTGGGCAGGGGATCAGCCCCAGCATTTT	CASSIWAGDQPQHF
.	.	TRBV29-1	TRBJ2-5	TGCAGCGTTGTAAGACAGAACCAAGAGACCCAGTACTTC	CSVVRQNQETQYF
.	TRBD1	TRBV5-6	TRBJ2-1	TGTGCCAGCAGCGTCTACAGGGGGGACACCTACAATGAGCAGTTCTTC	CASSVYRGDTYNEQFF
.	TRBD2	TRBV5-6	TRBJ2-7	TGTGCCAGCAGACCCGGGACTAGAGGCGAGCAGTACTTC	CASRPGTRGEQYF
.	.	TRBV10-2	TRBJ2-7	TGCGCCAGCCACCCTTTAGGCCAGAGCTCCTACGAGCAGTACTTC	CASHPLGQSSYEQYF
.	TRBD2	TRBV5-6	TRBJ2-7	TGTGCCAGCAGCCCGGCGGGGACTAGCCGGTACGAGCAGTACTTC	CASSPAGTSRYEQYF
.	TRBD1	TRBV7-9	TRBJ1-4	TGTGCCAGCAGCCCAGGACAGGATGGAGAAAAACTGTTTTTT	CASSPGQDGEKLFF
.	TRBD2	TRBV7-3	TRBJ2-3	TGTGCCAGCAGCTTGGCGGGGGACCGTAGCACAGATACGCAGTATTTT	CASSLAGDRSTDTQYF
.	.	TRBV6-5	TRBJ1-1	TGTGCCCCCTTCCAGGGTCAGAACACTGAAGCTTTCTTT	CAPFQGQNTEAFF
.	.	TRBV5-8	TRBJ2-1	TGTGCCAGCAGCGGCCGGACTACTTACAATGAGCAGTTCTTC	CASSGRTTYNEQFF
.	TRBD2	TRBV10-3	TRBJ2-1	TGTGCCATCAGTGAGTCCCCAGGACTAGCGGGTGGGAACAATGAGCAGTTCTTC	CAISESPGLAGGNNEQFF
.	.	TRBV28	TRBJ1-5	TGTGCCAGCAGCCTTAGGGCTTGGGATCAGAACTATCAGCCCCAGCATTTT	CASSLRAWDQNYQPQHF
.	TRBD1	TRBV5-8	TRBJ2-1	TGTGCCAGCAGCTTCGGGGGCCACAGGGGGGTAAATGAGCAGTTCTTC	CASSFGGHRGVNEQFF
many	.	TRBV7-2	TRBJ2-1	TGTGCCAGCAGCTTCTACGGGAATGAGCAGTTCTTC	CASSFYGNEQFF
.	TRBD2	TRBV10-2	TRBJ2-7	TGCGCCAGCAAAAAGGGGAGCGGGGTCTACGAGCAGTACTTC	CASKKGSGVYEQYF
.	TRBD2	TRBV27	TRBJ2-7	TGTGCCAGCAGTTTATGGCTAGCGGGAGAACTTGGGGAGCAGTACTTC	CASSLWLAGELGEQYF
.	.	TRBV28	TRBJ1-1	TGTGCCAGCAGTTTACCCACTTCCAGGGGCACTGAAGCTTTCTTT	CASSLPTSRGTEAFF
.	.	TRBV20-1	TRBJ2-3	TGCAGTGCTGCGGGACTCCCGGCGCAGTATTTT	CSAAGLPAQYF
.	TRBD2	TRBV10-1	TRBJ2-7	TGCGCCAGCAGTGACACTAGCGGGAGCTCCTACGAGCAGTACTTC	CASSDTSGSSYEQYF